The 26 T cell receptor beta chains below were found in one sample sequenced in a study of blood T cells in healthy people across ages. The authors ran a second PCR of about 6 to 11 cycles using a sample-barcoded 5' primer and a J-beta primer mix. TCRdb fed the 5' RACE reads into MiXCR, producing one record per CDR3 protein. The data show 1.5 million to 2 million distinct CDR3 sequences, with approximately 30% seen just once and 6.5% to 8.5% held by the top ten. The sample comprised blood. The receptors were sampled from a woman aged 25-40 years in good health.

In regard to this clonotype: This sequence may be a read error, since a much larger clone differs from it by one base. This chain joins TRBV7-2 and TRBJ2-4, with D perhaps assigned TRBD1 or TRBD2 (5 bases each). V shed 2 bases and J shed 12 bases, with 14 bases lying between them. Germline V gene lookup returns CDR1 SGHTA and CDR2 FQGNSA. The CDR3 loop spans 13 amino acids. The DNA of the CDR3 is TGTGCCAGCAGCTTACATCGGACACTAGGTCAGTACTTC. It yields the protein CASSLHRTLGQYF.

With respect to this clonotype: A read error may account for a junction end that differs from germline. The rearrangement uses TRBV10-3 and TRBJ2-2; tentatively, D is TRBD1 or TRBD2 (5 bases each). The CDR3 is made up of 15 amino acids. Looked up from germline, CDR1 is ENHRY and CDR2 is SYGVKD. CDR3 DNA: TGTGCCATCAGTTGGAGAGGGGCTGAGACCGGGGCGCTGTTTTTT. Translating it yields CAISWRGAETGALFF.

CDR3 residues: CSARDGTSGNYNEQFF. Written as DNA, the CDR3 is TGCAGTGCTAGAGACGGGACTAGCGGAAACTACAATGAGCAGTTCTTC. The chain uses TRBV20-1 and TRBJ2-1; 11 nucleotides align to TRBD2. Germline V gene sequence: CDR1 DFQATT, CDR2 SNEGSKA (reference sequence). Trimming cost V 0 bases and J 3 bases; bases outside gene matches: 4. CDR3 size: 16 residues.

Comments on this clonotype: A read error may produce the germline difference seen at one junction end. This sequence joins TRBV3-1 and TRBJ2-5, with TRBD1 identical over 12 bases. The end of the DNA is better explained by TRBJ2-7, so the J call may be wrong. The germline V gene encodes CDR1 LGHDT and CDR2 YNNKEL (reference sequence). CDR3 length: 15 amino acids. CDR3 in DNA: TGTGCCGGCAGCCAGGGGACAGGGGGCGGGTACGAGCAGTACTTC. Protein: CAGSQGTGGGYEQYF.

This chain links TRBV2 with TRBJ2-7, with D possibly being TRBD1 (5 bases). Germline values: CDR1 SNHLY, CDR2 FYNNEI. CDR3 size: 15 residues. Trimming took off 2 bases at V and 5 bases at J, with 16 bases between the two ends. In DNA, the CDR3 is TGTGCCAGCAGTGAACAGGGTTTGTCATCTGACGAGCAGTACTTC. Encoded protein: CASSEQGLSSDEQYF.

The chain joins TRBV28 to TRBJ2-5; TRBD1 matches at 8 bases. Germline V CDR1 and CDR2: MDHEN, SYDVKM. J was trimmed by 5 bases and V by 9 bases; bases with no gene match: 11. CDR3 length: 14 amino acids. CDR3 DNA: TGTGCCAGTCTCCAGACAGGGGTAGACGAGACCCAGTACTTC. Its protein product is CASLQTGVDETQYF.

This clonotype came up many times. The chain has TRBV12-3 or TRBV12-4 and TRBJ1-2; D gene unclear. CDR3 length: 13 amino acids. Trimming took off 3 bases at V and 2 bases at J, with 7 bases between the two ends. CDR3 sequence (DNA): TGTGCCAGCAGTTTCGGAAGAAACTATGGCTACACCTTC. Amino acids: CASSFGRNYGYTF.

The V gene is TRBV29-1, the J gene TRBJ1-2, with 7 bases fitting TRBD1. There are 12 residues in the CDR3. Germline CDR1 is SQVTM and CDR2 is ANQGSEA. V was pared by 6 bases and J by 5 bases, with 6 bases of the junction left unmatched. Here the CDR3 reads CSVLTGYYGYTF. As DNA, the CDR3 is TGCAGCGTCCTGACAGGGTATTATGGCTACACCTTC.

This clonotype has at least ten counts. The rearrangement uses TRBV20-1 and TRBJ2-7, with 9 nucleotides matching TRBD2. The CDR3 is 15 residues long. The germline V gene encodes CDR1 DFQATT and CDR2 SNEGSKA (reference sequence). V shed 0 bases and J 4 bases; nucleotides not matched to a gene: 7. This CDR3 reads CSARDGGGATYEQYF. CDR3 bases: TGCAGTGCTAGAGACGGCGGGGGGGCCACGTACGAGCAGTACTTC.

With regard to this clonotype: The junction and the germline gene differ at one end; a read error may be behind it. The chain combines TRBV20-1 with TRBJ2-3; D may match TRBD1 or TRBD2 (6 bases each). Germline CDR1 reads DFQATT; CDR2 reads SNEGSKA (reference sequence). The CDR3 runs to 15 residues. The DNA of the CDR3 is TGCAGTGCTAGTTATTCGGGGGCAGGCACAGATACGCGGTATTTT. Its translation: CSASYSGAGTDTRYF.

The CDR3 coding sequence is TGTGCCAGCAGCCGGGGGACCTCAGATACGCAGTATTTT. Residues: CASSRGTSDTQYF. The chain combines TRBV27 with TRBJ2-3, with D possibly being TRBD2 (6 bases). V was clipped by 6 bases and J by 4 bases, with 11 bases between them. The germline V gene encodes CDR1 MNHEY and CDR2 SMNVEV (reference sequence). The CDR3 is made up of 13 amino acids.

This clonotype was observed many times. V and J are TRBV18 and TRBJ2-7; 8 bases fit TRBD2. V trimming: 1 base; J trimming: 2 bases; junction bases outside the gene matches: 1. CDR1 is KGHSH and CDR2 is LQKENI in the germline V gene. The CDR3 spans 14 residues. The CDR3 sequence: CASSPLSGAYEQYF. The CDR3 bases are TGTGCCAGCTCACCACTTAGCGGGGCCTACGAGCAGTACTTC.

The chain couples TRBV5-1 to TRBJ1-2; 7 nucleotides match TRBD1. The CDR3 runs to 14 residues. CDR1 is SGHRS, CDR2 YFSETQ, per germline. V was pared by 4 bases and J by 5 bases, with 8 bases of the junction left unmatched. CDR3 sequence (DNA): TGCGCCAGCAGCGAGGACCAGACAGGGTATGGCTACACCTTC. Translated, it gives CASSEDQTGYGYTF.

This clonotype showed up just a few times. J is TRBJ2-2 and V is TRBV4-3, with TRBD2 as a possible D gene (6 bases). This CDR3 has 14 amino acids. CDR1 and CDR2 (germline): LGHNA, YSLEER. V was clipped by 0 bases and J by 6 bases, with 8 bases between them. The CDR3 reads CASSQDWRAGELFF. CDR3 DNA sequence: TGCGCCAGCAGCCAAGACTGGAGGGCCGGGGAGCTGTTTTTT.

The J gene is TRBJ1-2, the V gene TRBV29-1; TRBD1 is a possible D gene (5 bases). Germline-derived CDR1 and CDR2 are SQVTM and ANQGSEA. This CDR3 is 13 amino acids long. V dropped 5 bases and J dropped 4 bases, with 14 bases sitting between them. The CDR3 sequence is CSVRTGGGYGYTF. Written as DNA, the CDR3 is TGCAGCGTTAGGACCGGGGGAGGCTATGGCTACACCTTC.

This clonotype was counted only a few times. J is TRBJ2-1 and V is TRBV27; 9 bases agree with TRBD1. CDR3 length equals 16 residues. The J segment lost 3 bases and the V segment lost 0 bases, leaving 3 bases of the junction unmatched. Germline V lookup: CDR1 MNHEY, CDR2 SMNVEV (reference sequence). CDR3 sequence reads: CASSLSWGQGYNEQFF. The CDR3, as DNA: TGTGCCAGCAGTTTATCGTGGGGACAGGGCTACAATGAGCAGTTCTTC.

This clonotype showed up many times. The chain has TRBV29-1 and TRBJ1-1, with 10 nucleotides matching TRBD1. Germline V CDR1 and CDR2: SQVTM, ANQGSEA. V was pared by 5 bases and J by 4 bases, with 4 bases of the junction left unmatched. The CDR3 has 13 residues. This CDR3 is CSVYDRGLTEAFF. The CDR3 DNA reads as TGCAGCGTTTATGACAGGGGGCTCACTGAAGCTTTCTTT.

The CDR3 spells CASRGSRPYNEQFF. In DNA, the CDR3 is TGTGCCAGTAGGGGCAGTCGCCCCTACAATGAGCAGTTCTTC. The chain carries TRBV19 and TRBJ2-1; D uncertain. Trimming took 6 bases from V and 2 from J, leaving 11 bases between them. This CDR3 comprises 14 residues. Germline V gene sequence: CDR1 LNHDA, CDR2 SQIVND (reference sequence).

This clonotype showed up just a few times. The chain links TRBV27 to TRBJ2-5; TRBD2 agrees at 10 bases. The CDR3 has 16 amino acids. The junction had 9 bases not matched to a gene; V was cut back by 2 bases and J by 6 bases. Per germline, CDR1 MNHEY and CDR2 SMNVEV (reference sequence). CDR3 DNA: TGTGCCAGCAGTTTAGGGTCTAGCGGGAGAATGAAGACCCAGTACTTC. This translates into CASSLGSSGRMKTQYF.

This clonotype was detected a few times. The chain uses TRBV20-1 and TRBJ2-1, with 11 bases lining up with TRBD2. There are 13 residues in the CDR3. The germline CDR1 and CDR2 sequences are DFQATT and SNEGSKA (reference sequence). The CDR3 here is CSLTSGAWNEQFF. As DNA, the CDR3 is TGCAGCCTGACTAGCGGGGCCTGGAATGAGCAGTTCTTC.

The chain combines TRBV11-2 with TRBJ1-4; tentatively, D is TRBD1 (6 bases). The J call may be faulty, since TRBJ2-2 better matches the DNA end. Germline loops: CDR1 SGHAT, CDR2 FQNNGV. CDR3 length: 14 amino acids. The CDR3 protein is CASSPRGIPGELFF. In nucleotides, the CDR3 is TGTGCCAGCAGCCCGAGGGGGATCCCCGGGGAGCTGTTTTTT.

This clonotype was detected many times. The chain links TRBV6-2 or TRBV6-3 to TRBJ2-1; 8 nucleotides align to TRBD1. Germline V gene sequence: CDR1 MNHEY, CDR2 SVGEGT. The length of the CDR3 is 20 residues. Trimming removed 3 bases from V and 7 bases from J; junction bases left unmatched: 23. CDR3 in amino acids: CASSYAGTGAALAARNEQFF. For the CDR3, the DNA is TGTGCCAGCAGTTATGCCGGGACAGGCGCTGCACTAGCAGCTCGGAATGAGCAGTTCTTC.

This clonotype was counted only a few times. One end of the junction is discordant with germline, which a read error may explain. The chain has TRBV3-1 and TRBJ1-2; no clear D. Germline CDR1 LGHDT, CDR2 YNNKEL (reference sequence). The CDR3 consists of 12 residues. This CDR3 reads CASSQDGDGYTF. The CDR3 DNA follows: TGTGCTAGCAGCCAAGATGGGGATGGCTACACCTTC.

In this sample, this clonotype turned up a few times. The J gene is TRBJ2-7, the V gene TRBV6-1; 7 bases line up with TRBD1. J was trimmed by 11 bases and V by 7 bases; bases with no gene match: 17. From germline, CDR1 is MNHNS and CDR2 SASEGT. The CDR3 contains 14 residues. CDR3: CASTQGTATFGKYF. In nucleotides, the CDR3 is TGTGCCAGCACCCAAGGGACAGCCACCTTCGGGAAGTACTTC.

Turning to this clonotype: One end of the junction is discordant with germline, which a read error may explain. The chain carries TRBV28 and TRBJ2-7; 7 bases are shared with TRBD1. The germline V gene encodes CDR1 MDHEN and CDR2 SYDVKM. This CDR3 region has 13 residues. CDR3 DNA sequence: TGTGCCAGCAGGGGGGACAGCTCCTGCGAGCAGTACTTC. This sequence encodes CASRGDSSCEQYF. The full variable domain, its missing parts supplied by reference TRBV28 and TRBJ2-7, is DVKVTQSSRYLVKRTGEKVFLECVQDMDHENMFWYRQDPGLGLRLIYFSYDVKMKEKGDIPEGYSVSREKKERFSLILESASTNQTSMYLCASRGDSSCEQYFGPGTRLTVT.

Points on this clonotype: A junction boundary mismatches the germline segment, possibly from a read error. The chain links TRBV12-3 or TRBV12-4 to TRBJ1-1, with TRBD1 matching over 7 bases. The CDR3 totals 11 residues. The CDR3: CTSSKDREAFF. For the CDR3, the DNA is TGTACCAGCAGCAAGGACAGGGAAGCTTTCTTT.